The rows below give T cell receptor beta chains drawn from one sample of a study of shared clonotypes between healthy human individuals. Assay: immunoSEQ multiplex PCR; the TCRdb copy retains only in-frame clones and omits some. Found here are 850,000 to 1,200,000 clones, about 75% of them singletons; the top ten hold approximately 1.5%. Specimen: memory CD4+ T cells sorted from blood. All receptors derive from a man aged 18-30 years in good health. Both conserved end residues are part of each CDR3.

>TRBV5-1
CASSSGSRYGYTF
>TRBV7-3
CASSFDRGREQYF
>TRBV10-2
CASSAWALNEQFF
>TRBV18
CASSPKGTYTDTQYF
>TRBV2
CASSARQAETQYF
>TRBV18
CASSPPVGDTQYF
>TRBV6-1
CASSGVRGNGYTF
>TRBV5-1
CASSLAGQGLVNTEAFF
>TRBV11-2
CASTFDGLNNSPLHF
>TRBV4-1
CASSLEEINSPLHF
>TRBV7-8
CASSATGTYGNTIYF
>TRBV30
CAWSVLLSYGYTF
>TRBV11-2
CASSFSETQYF
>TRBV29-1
CSVLPLYEQYF
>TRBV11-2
CASSPGAARYDEKLFF